These 25 T cell receptor beta chains were sequenced from one sample in a study of T cell clonality in common variable immunodeficiency. Sequencing used immunoSEQ multiplex PCR; TCRdb keeps in-frame clones, though not all of them. The sample holds tens of thousands of clones, and no clone turns up only once. Source material: peripheral blood mononuclear cells. These TCRs come from a person between 18 and 70 years old in good health.

This clone was observed many times. The CDR3 end falls 3 residues outside the read, so it is completed with the germline J gene. V is TRBV20-1 and J is TRBJ1-6; 7 positions match TRBD1. The CDR3 contains 15 residues. CDR1 is DFQATT, CDR2 SNEGSKA, per germline (reference sequence). V lost 5 bases to trimming and J lost 7 bases; unmatched junction nucleotides: 11. CDR3 in amino acids: CSAQPWTGLNSPLHF. Partial CDR3 DNA: TGCAGTGCTCAACCCTGGACAGGTCTCAATTCACCC.

This clone has ten or more counts. The read terminates 3 residues ahead of where the CDR3 ends, so the germline J gene completes it. The rearrangement uses TRBV2 and TRBJ2-5, with TRBD2 matching over 7 bases. The CDR3 spans 15 residues. Germline-derived CDR1 and CDR2 are SNHLY and FYNNEI. Unmatched junction bases numbered 11, after V lost 7 bases and J lost 3 bases. This CDR3 is CASNSQGGPEETQYF. The part of the CDR3 DNA that was read is TGTGCCAGCAACTCCCAGGGAGGGCCCGAAGAGACC. Looking up the rest from reference TRBV2 and TRBJ2-5 gives the full variable domain: EPEVTQTPSHQVTQMGQEVILRCVPISNHLYFYWYRQILGQKVEFLVSFYNNEISEKSEIFDDQFSVERPDGSNFTLKIRSTKLEDSAMYFCASNSQGGPEETQYFGPGTRLLVL.

This clone was seen only a few times. A far larger clone differs by one base, so this is likely a read error. The CDR3 end falls 3 residues outside the read, so it is completed with the germline J gene. Other DNA sequences in the same sample also yield this CDR3. V is TRBV30 and J is TRBJ1-1; D may be TRBD1 (6 bases). The CDR3 is made up of 14 amino acids. Germline loops: CDR1 GTSNPN, CDR2 SVGIG (reference sequence). CDR3 DNA (partial): TGCGCCTGGGTGACAGGCTACCAGAACACTGAA. As protein: CAWVTGYQNTE. The full CDR3 sequence reads CAWVTGYQNTEAFF.

The table lists this clone with a few counts. The CDR3 end is not reached by the read, which stops 3 residues before it; the germline J gene fills it in. The gene calls are TRBV10-2 and TRBJ2-2, with a tentative D call TRBD1 (6 bases). The V gene's germline CDR1 is WSHSY and CDR2 SAAADI. CDR3 length: 15 amino acids. Trimming shortened V by 2 bases and J by 7 bases, and 14 bases separated the two germline ends. CDR3 DNA, as far as it was read: TGCGCCAGCAGTGAGAGCACAGGGTGGGTCGGGGAG. It translates to CASSESTGWVGE. The whole CDR3 sequence reads CASSESTGWVGELFF.

The sample holds many counts of this clone. One junction end does not reproduce the germline sequence, and a read error may be involved. The CDR3 end is not reached by the read, which stops 3 residues before it; the germline J gene fills it in. This chain connects TRBV4-2 to TRBJ2-5; D tentatively reads TRBD1 or TRBD2 (7 bases each). The CDR3 sequence is 15 residues long. Germline lookup yields CDR1 LGHNA and CDR2 YNFKEQ. CDR3 DNA, as far as it was read: TGCGCCAGCAGCCTAGCGGAGGGGGCCCTGGAGACC. Its protein product is CASSLAEGALET. The full-length CDR3 reads as CASSLAEGALETQYF.

This clone was detected many times. The read gets to within 3 residues of the CDR3 end, and the germline J gene fills in the rest. The V call is TRBV7-6, the J call TRBJ2-7; D perhaps matches TRBD1 (5 bases). Germline V gene lookup returns CDR1 SGHVS and CDR2 FNYEAQ. Deletions cut 0 bases from V and 1 base from J, with 7 bases between. The CDR3 is 14 amino acids. CDR3 DNA (partial): TGTGCCAGCAGCTTAGCGGCAGGGTCCTACGAG. It translates to CASSLAAGSYE. The entire CDR3 reads CASSLAAGSYEQYF.

Many counts were recorded for this clone. The read ends 3 residues before the CDR3 terminus; that terminus is restored from the germline J gene. This chain uses TRBV5-1 with TRBJ1-2; 11 nucleotides match TRBD1. V was clipped by 4 bases and J by 5 bases; unmatched bases: 4. Germline CDR1 SGHRS, CDR2 YFSETQ. This CDR3 comprises 14 residues. The CDR3 loop is CASSEDRGLYGYTF. CDR3 bases read: TGCGCCAGCAGCGAGGACAGGGGGCTTTATGGC.

This clone was observed many times. The sequence runs out 3 residues before the end of the CDR3; the remainder is reconstructed from the germline J gene. The rearrangement links TRBV6-1 to TRBJ2-3; 12 bases are a match to TRBD2. CDR1 and CDR2 (germline): MNHNS, SASEGT. Losses at the gene ends were 1 base for V and 5 bases for J; bases not matched to a gene: 13. The CDR3 sequence is 19 residues long. The DNA read from the CDR3 is TGTGCCAGCAGTGAAGTCTTTCGGATGCTAGCGGGGGGGCGAGATACG. This translates into CASSEVFRMLAGGRDT. The full CDR3 sequence reads CASSEVFRMLAGGRDTQYF.

This clone was seen ten or more times. The read terminates 3 residues before the CDR3 end, so the remaining end is supplied by the germline J gene. The gene calls are TRBV15 and TRBJ2-7; maybe TRBD2 (6 bases). Trimming removed 7 bases at V and 2 bases at J, with 15 bases between. The germline CDR1 and CDR2 sequences are LNHNV and YYDKDF (reference sequence). CDR3 length: 14 amino acids. CDR3 DNA, as far as it was read: TGTGCCACCAAAGGAGGGCAGGGTACCTACGAG. Encoded protein: CATKGGQGTYE. The whole CDR3 is CATKGGQGTYEQYF.

This clone was counted ten times or more. Read coverage stops 3 residues before the CDR3 terminus; the germline J gene supplies the remainder. The V and J genes are TRBV6-1 and TRBJ1-6, with D possibly matching TRBD1 (6 bases). The V end lost 1 base, the J end lost 7 bases, and 11 bases lay between the germline ends. The germline V gene encodes CDR1 MNHNS and CDR2 SASEGT. This CDR3 has 15 residues. CDR3 bases read: TGTGCCAGCAGTGAAGAACCGCAGGGGAATTCACCC. Translating gives CASSEEPQGNSP. The full-length CDR3 reads as CASSEEPQGNSPLHF.

This clone has at least ten counts. The sequence runs out 3 residues before the end of the CDR3; the remainder is reconstructed from the germline J gene. J is TRBJ1-4 and V is TRBV5-1; 9 bases match TRBD1. V shed 2 bases, J shed 5 bases, and the junction held 1 base outside the gene matches. The CDR3 has 14 residues. CDR1 SGHRS and CDR2 YFSETQ come from the germline V gene. The CDR3 region is CASSFGTGNEKLFF. The CDR3 bases that were read are TGCGCCAGCAGCTTCGGGACAGGGAATGAAAAA.

This clone was seen repeatedly, ten times or more. The read ends 3 residues early relative to the CDR3; the germline J gene fills the gap. The chain employs TRBV7-9 and TRBJ2-1, with TRBD1 identical over 9 bases. V gave up 6 bases and J gave up 9 bases; unmatched junction bases: 9. CDR3 length equals 14 residues. Per germline, CDR1 SEHNR and CDR2 FQNEAQ (reference sequence). CDR3 DNA (partial): TGTGCCAGCAGTTCCGGGACAGGGCATGGTGAG. Residues: CASSSGTGHGE. The entire CDR3 protein is CASSSGTGHGEQFF.

This clone appeared many times. The CDR3 goes on 3 residues after the read ends, and that part is filled in from the germline J gene. V gene TRBV14 combines with J gene TRBJ2-2; 7 bases are shared with TRBD1. After removal of 6 bases from V and 6 bases from J, the junction contained 4 bases not matched to a gene. CDR1 and CDR2 (germline): SGHDN, FVKESK. The CDR3 covers 13 residues. CDR3 in amino acids: CASRGQRAGELFF. Partial CDR3 DNA: TGTGCCAGCAGGGGACAGAGAGCCGGGGAG.

This clone was counted many times. Read coverage stops 3 residues before the CDR3 terminus; the germline J gene supplies the remainder. The chain links TRBV7-3 to TRBJ2-3; a possible D gene is TRBD2 (5 bases). This CDR3 spans 14 amino acids. CDR1 SGHTA and CDR2 FQGTGA come from the germline V gene. V was clipped by 5 bases and J by 2 bases, with 11 bases between them. Incomplete CDR3 DNA: TGTGCCAGCAGCCACAGCGGTGCCACAGATACG. Its translation is CASSHSGATDT. The whole CDR3 protein reads CASSHSGATDTQYF.

There are many counts of this clone. CDR3 in amino acids: CASSLRFLRNQPQHF. The sequenced CDR3 bases are TGTGCCAGCAGTTTAAGATTTCTACGTAATCAGCCC. The chain uses TRBV28 and TRBJ1-5; no clear D. With the read ending 3 residues before the CDR3 end, the germline J gene is used to fill in that end. The V end was cut by 2 bases, the J end by 4 bases, with 12 bases between. Germline loops: CDR1 MDHEN, CDR2 SYDVKM. This CDR3 region has 15 residues.

This clone was observed many times. With the read ending 3 residues before the CDR3 end, the germline J gene is used to fill in that end. V gene TRBV20-1 combines with J gene TRBJ2-5; 9 bases match TRBD2. J gave up 5 bases and V 3 bases, and 10 bases lay outside the gene matches. This CDR3 spans 15 amino acids. Germline V gives CDR1 DFQATT, CDR2 SNEGSKA (reference sequence). The CDR3: CSASPSGTVRETQYF. Incomplete CDR3 DNA: TGCAGTGCTAGTCCTAGCGGGACGGTGAGGGAGACC.

This clone was counted between two and nine times. From the germline J gene comes the end of the CDR3, since the read stops 3 residues before it. This rearrangement joins TRBV2 to TRBJ1-3, with TRBD1 matching 7 bases. Germline CDR1 reads SNHLY; CDR2 reads FYNNEI. After removal of 8 bases from V and 0 bases from J, the junction contained 7 bases not matched to a gene. The CDR3 runs 15 residues. Incomplete CDR3 DNA: TGTGCCAGCCGGGCAGGGGGGTCCTCTGGAAACACC. Translated: CASRAGGSSGNT. The full CDR3 sequence reads CASRAGGSSGNTIYF.

This clone was counted at least ten times. CDR3 DNA, as far as it was read: TGTGCCAGCAGCGGACAGGGTTCAGGAAACACC. The encoded protein is CASSGQGSGNT. Given in full, the CDR3 is CASSGQGSGNTIYF. The V call is TRBV2, the J call TRBJ1-3, with 8 nucleotides matching TRBD1. With the read ending 3 residues before the CDR3 end, the germline J gene is used to fill in that end. The V gene end was trimmed by 6 bases and the J gene end by 4 bases; junction bases not matched to a gene: 5. The CDR3 spans 14 residues. From germline, CDR1 is SNHLY and CDR2 FYNNEI.

This clone has ten or more counts. With the read ending 3 residues before the CDR3 end, the germline J gene is used to fill in that end. The rearrangement joins TRBV5-1 to TRBJ1-6; D not resolved. The CDR3 has 13 residues. V shed 2 bases and J shed 7 bases, with 7 bases lying between them. Germline V gene sequence: CDR1 SGHRS, CDR2 YFSETQ. Partial CDR3 DNA: TGCGCCAGCAGCTTCGAACGGAATTCACCC. It specifies CASSFERNSP. The CDR3 as a whole reads CASSFERNSPLHF.

This clone was counted ten times or more. With the read ending 3 residues before the CDR3 end, the germline J gene is used to fill in that end. V and J are TRBV5-1 and TRBJ1-1; a weak D match, TRBD1 (5 bases). Per the germline V gene, CDR1 is SGHRS and CDR2 is YFSETQ. V lost 2 bases, J lost 2 bases, and 10 bases lay in between. The CDR3 covers 14 residues. The covered CDR3 bases are TGCGCCAGCAGCTTCAGACAGACTAACACTGAA. Residues: CASSFRQTNTE. The CDR3, in full, reads CASSFRQTNTEAFF.

This clone appeared many times. From the germline J gene comes the end of the CDR3, since the read stops 3 residues before it. V and J are TRBV5-1 and TRBJ2-1, with D perhaps matching TRBD1 (7 bases). V was pared by 0 bases and J by 7 bases, with 14 bases between. Per germline, CDR1 SGHRS and CDR2 YFSETQ. The CDR3 is made up of 15 amino acids. The CDR3 reads CASSLAGGGENEQFF. The CDR3 DNA, read in part, is TGCGCCAGCAGCTTGGCCGGAGGGGGCGAGAATGAG.

This clone was seen many times. The read ends 3 residues early relative to the CDR3; the germline J gene fills the gap. The chain has TRBV2 and TRBJ1-6; a weak D match, TRBD1 (6 bases). Germline V gives CDR1 SNHLY, CDR2 FYNNEI. With 8 bases removed from V and 8 bases from J, the gap between germline ends came to 13 bases. This CDR3 is 13 amino acids long. Incomplete CDR3 DNA: TGTGCCAGCGGGACACTAGGGGATTCACCC. Its translation: CASGTLGDSP. The CDR3, in full, reads CASGTLGDSPLHF.

This clone came up many times. The missing CDR3 end, 3 residues past where the read stops, is filled in from the germline J gene. V is TRBV4-2 and J is TRBJ2-1, with 12 positions matching TRBD1. After removal of 3 bases from V and 9 bases from J, the junction contained 6 bases not matched to a gene. In germline, CDR1 is LGHNA, CDR2 YNFKEQ. CDR3 length: 15 amino acids. The DNA read from the CDR3 is TGTGCCAGCAGCCAGCCGGGACAGGGGGCGGGTGAG. It yields the protein CASSQPGQGAGE. The complete CDR3 sequence is CASSQPGQGAGEQFF.

Notes on this clone: Coverage ceases 3 residues before the CDR3 finishes, and the germline J gene fills in the end. V and J are TRBV6-1 and TRBJ2-4; 7 bases are a match to TRBD1. Germline CDR1 MNHNS, CDR2 SASEGT. The CDR3 totals 14 residues. The CDR3 bases that were read are TGTGCCAGCAGTGAAGGGACAGGTCTTTACGGT. Protein: CASSEGTGLYG. The whole CDR3 sequence reads CASSEGTGLYGQYF.

The sample holds many counts of this clone. The read comes to an end 3 residues before the CDR3 does, leaving the germline J gene to fill in the end. The V gene is TRBV30, the J gene TRBJ1-1, with D tentatively TRBD1 (5 bases). This CDR3 is 12 amino acids long. The germline CDR1 and CDR2 sequences are GTSNPN and SVGIG (reference sequence). Trimming pared 8 bases from V and 6 bases from J, leaving 16 bases between. The sequenced part of the CDR3 DNA is TGTGCCACACGGCAGGGCCGTGCTGAA. It specifies CATRQGRAE. The CDR3 reads in full as CATRQGRAEAFF.